The 31 T cell receptor beta chains below all came from one sample that was sequenced in a study of cytomegalovirus exposure and HLA in healthy donors. The primer mix had 60 Vbeta and 13 Jbeta primers. TCRdb's table, derived via immunoSEQ multiplex PCR, lists solely in-frame clones and lacks some. Of around 140,000 clones in the sample, around 90% are singletons; the top ten hold about 0.51%. Sequencing was performed on PBMCs. The receptors originated from a middle-aged woman in good health and CMV-seronegative.

This clone came up once. J is TRBJ1-1 and V is TRBV6-5; no definite D call. V lost 8 bases, J lost 3 bases, and 16 bases lay in between. Germline CDR1 reads MNHEY; CDR2 reads SVGAGI. CDR3 size: 14 residues. The CDR3 DNA follows: TGTGCCAGCGGTGCGGATACGTCTTACACTGAAGCTTTCTTT. Its translation is CASGADTSYTEAFF.

V and J are TRBV25-1 and TRBJ2-3; 7 bases line up with TRBD2. V dropped 2 bases and J dropped 2; count of bases not matched to a gene: 7. The germline CDR1 and CDR2 sequences are MGHDK and SYGVNS. This CDR3 spans 16 amino acids. The CDR3 loop is CASSELLSGLTDTQYF. Here the CDR3 DNA reads TGTGCCAGCAGTGAACTCCTTAGCGGGCTCACAGATACGCAGTATTTT.

This sequence joins TRBV18 and TRBJ2-2; D is ambiguous. Germline V gene data show CDR1 as KGHSH and CDR2 as LQKENI. Trimming stripped 3 bases from V and 4 bases from J, with 12 bases between. This CDR3 contains 15 residues. The DNA for the CDR3 is TGTGCCAGCTCACCTCAGGAACCCCCCACCGGGGAGCTGTTTTTT. Translating gives CASSPQEPPTGELFF.

The chain's CDR3 is CAWIEDRGGGYTF. The CDR3 DNA sequence: TGTGCCTGGATTGAAGACAGGGGGGGCGGCTACACCTTC. The chain is built from TRBV30 and TRBJ1-2; TRBD1 matches 9 bases. The J segment lost 8 bases and the V segment lost 4 bases, leaving 8 bases of the junction unmatched. This CDR3 is 13 amino acids long. The germline gives CDR1 GTSNPN, CDR2 SVGIG (reference sequence).

The J gene is TRBJ1-2, the V gene TRBV7-6; a weak D match, TRBD1 (5 bases). Germline V gives CDR1 SGHVS, CDR2 FNYEAQ. Trimming cost V 7 bases and J 4 bases, with 25 bases left between them. CDR3 length: 17 amino acids. This CDR3 reads CASTPRAGLILLYGYTF. The CDR3 DNA follows: TGTGCCAGCACCCCACGGGCAGGGCTCATTTTGCTCTATGGCTACACCTTC.

V gene TRBV2 combines with J gene TRBJ2-7; D is ambiguous. V was clipped by 4 bases and J by 12 bases, with 16 bases between them. In germline, CDR1 is SNHLY, CDR2 FYNNEI. This CDR3 comprises 12 residues. In nucleotides, the CDR3 is TGTGCCAGCAGTGGTTCGAGCCCCCTACGGTACTTC. Its translation is CASSGSSPLRYF.

The rearrangement joins TRBV7-2 to TRBJ1-4; 8 bases are a match to TRBD1. The length of the CDR3 is 14 residues. Germline lookup yields CDR1 SGHTA and CDR2 FQGNSA. The V gene end was trimmed by 5 bases and the J gene end by 8 bases; junction bases not matched to a gene: 7. The CDR3 loop reads CASSPATGDEKLFF. The CDR3, as DNA: TGTGCCAGCAGCCCGGCGACAGGGGACGAAAAACTGTTTTTT.

The chain's CDR3 is CASSRNRGAQYF. In nucleotides, the CDR3 is TGTGCCAGCAGTCGTAATCGGGGGGCCCAGTACTTC. The chain couples TRBV2 to TRBJ2-5, with 7 bases identical to TRBD2. This CDR3 contains 12 residues. V was pared by 5 bases and J by 9 bases, with 6 bases of the junction left unmatched. CDR1 is SNHLY and CDR2 is FYNNEI in the germline V gene.

V gene TRBV27 combines with J gene TRBJ2-3; D not resolved. The germline CDR1 and CDR2 sequences are MNHEY and SMNVEV (reference sequence). V lost 2 bases and J 1 base, leaving 4 bases between the germline ends. This CDR3 has 13 amino acids. CDR3 sequence: CASSLRGTDTQYF. CDR3 in DNA: TGTGCCAGCAGTTTACGGGGCACAGATACGCAGTATTTT.

The chain has TRBV2 and TRBJ1-4; tentatively, D is TRBD1 (5 bases). The CDR3 contains 18 residues. V was clipped by 6 bases and J by 2 bases, with 22 bases between them. Germline V gene lookup returns CDR1 SNHLY and CDR2 FYNNEI. CDR3 nucleotide sequence: TGTGCCAGCAGAGGGACTCCAGGGAGGTTGGTGACTAATGAAAAACTGTTTTTT. Its protein is CASRGTPGRLVTNEKLFF. The variable domain in full, with the rest retrieved from reference TRBV2 and TRBJ1-4, is EPEVTQTPSHQVTQMGQEVILRCVPISNHLYFYWYRQILGQKVEFLVSFYNNEISEKSEIFDDQFSVERPDGSNFTLKIRSTKLEDSAMYFCASRGTPGRLVTNEKLFFGSGTQLSVL.

The J gene is TRBJ2-7, the V gene TRBV21-1; the table's TRBD1 call for D was not verified on the DNA. TRBV21-1 is deemed a pseudogene. This CDR3 has 15 residues. The CDR3 is CASSKEAGLTYEQYF. The CDR3 DNA is TGTGCCAGCAGCAAAGAGGCAGGATTAACCTACGAGCAGTACTTC.

This clone was seen a single time. V usage is TRBV2 and J usage is TRBJ2-7, with D possibly TRBD2 on 5 matching bases. The CDR3 has 14 residues. Germline CDR1 reads SNHLY; CDR2 reads FYNNEI. Trimming removed 3 bases from V and 3 bases from J, with 12 bases in between. The CDR3 DNA is TGTGCCAGCAGTGATCGAGCGGCAGTCTACGAGCAGTACTTC. Translating gives CASSDRAAVYEQYF.

The V and J genes are TRBV27 and TRBJ2-7; D might be TRBD2 (6 bases). This CDR3 has 15 amino acids. Germline V gene sequence: CDR1 MNHEY, CDR2 SMNVEV (reference sequence). The V end lost 5 bases, the J end lost 0 bases, and 14 bases lay between the germline ends. The CDR3 coding sequence is TGTGCCAGCAGTCCCCGGAGGGCCGGCTCCTACGAGCAGTACTTC. This encodes CASSPRRAGSYEQYF.

This chain joins TRBV6-6 and TRBJ1-2; D is unresolved. The ends were cut back, 4 bases at V and 3 bases at J, with 15 bases in the middle. Germline V gene lookup returns CDR1 MNHNY and CDR2 SVGAGI (reference sequence). The CDR3 is made up of 15 amino acids. CDR3 protein: CASSFTPDWDYGYTF. The CDR3 nucleotides are TGTGCCAGCAGTTTTACTCCGGACTGGGACTATGGCTACACCTTC.

This clone has more than one count but fewer than ten. The chain couples TRBV7-9 to TRBJ2-7, with a tentative D call TRBD1 (6 bases). Germline V CDR1 and CDR2: SEHNR, FQNEAQ (reference sequence). Trimming took 2 bases from V and 2 from J, leaving 7 bases between them. The CDR3 has 13 amino acids. Written as DNA, the CDR3 is TGTGCCAGCAGCTTAAACAGGGCCTACGAGCAGTACTTC. Residues: CASSLNRAYEQYF.

The rearrangement joins TRBV5-4 to TRBJ1-4, with 7 bases that match TRBD1. Per the germline V gene, CDR1 is SGHNT and CDR2 is YYREEE (reference sequence). The CDR3 covers 14 residues. Trimming took 4 bases from V and 4 from J; bases not matched to a gene: 4. The CDR3 reads CASSPGTVNEKLFF. The CDR3 coding sequence is TGTGCCAGCAGCCCTGGGACAGTTAATGAAAAACTGTTTTTT.

The V gene is TRBV19, the J gene TRBJ1-4; TRBD1 matches at 8 bases. Losses at the gene ends were 7 bases for V and 3 bases for J; bases not matched to a gene: 10. This CDR3 is 16 amino acids long. Germline-derived CDR1 and CDR2 are LNHDA and SQIVND (reference sequence). CDR3 DNA sequence: TGTGCCAGTACCACCAGGAGGACAGGGCCTAATGAAAAACTGTTTTTT. Translation gives CASTTRRTGPNEKLFF.

This clone appeared once. This sequence joins TRBV7-9 and TRBJ1-3; D not resolved. The V and J ends lost 5 bases and 5 bases respectively, with 19 bases between them. The CDR3 sequence is 16 residues long. Germline values: CDR1 SEHNR, CDR2 FQNEAQ (reference sequence). Here the CDR3 DNA reads TGTGCCAGCAGCGTATATAGCATTTGGCCTAGAAACACCATATATTTT. Protein sequence: CASSVYSIWPRNTIYF. Full variable domain (missing parts from reference TRBV7-9 and TRBJ1-3): DTGVSQNPRHKITKRGQNVTFRCDPISEHNRLYWYRQTLGQGPEFLTYFQNEAQLEKSRLLSDRFSAERPKGSFSTLEIQRTEQGDSAMYLCASSVYSIWPRNTIYFGEGSWLTVV.

This chain uses TRBV19 with TRBJ2-6; 7 bases are a match to TRBD1. CDR1 and CDR2 from the germline V gene are LNHDA and SQIVND (reference sequence). J was trimmed by 3 bases and V by 5 bases; bases with no gene match: 10. This CDR3 has 17 amino acids. The CDR3 DNA is TGTGCCAGTAGTCCCGAGGACAGGAACTATGGGGCCAACGTCCTGACTTTC. The encoded protein is CASSPEDRNYGANVLTF.

The V call is TRBV5-4, the J call TRBJ1-2; tentative D call: TRBD1 (6 bases). V lost 0 bases, J lost 7 bases, and 16 bases lay in between. The CDR3 totals 15 residues. Germline V gene sequence: CDR1 SGHNT, CDR2 YYREEE (reference sequence). CDR3 nucleotide sequence: TGTGCCAGCAGCTTGGTGGGGGCTGGGGCGAGTGGCTACACCTTC. This codes for CASSLVGAGASGYTF.

The chain's CDR3 is CASSYGAGGRWEQYF. The CDR3 DNA sequence: TGTGCCAGCAGTTACGGGGCAGGGGGCCGATGGGAGCAGTACTTC. This rearrangement joins TRBV6-5 to TRBJ2-7, with TRBD1 identical over 8 bases. The germline V gene has CDR1 MNHEY and CDR2 SVGAGI. V trimming: 2 bases; J trimming: 7 bases; junction bases outside the gene matches: 10. The CDR3 runs 15 residues.

The chain employs TRBV28 and TRBJ1-1; D possibly corresponds to TRBD1 (5 bases). Per germline, CDR1 MDHEN and CDR2 SYDVKM. The germline V and J ends were trimmed by 7 bases and 0 bases, with 21 bases remaining between them. The CDR3 covers 17 residues. CDR3: CASIPTAGPSMNTEAFF. The CDR3, as DNA: TGTGCCAGCATTCCTACCGCGGGGCCATCGATGAACACTGAAGCTTTCTTT. Variable domain in full (rest from reference TRBV28 and TRBJ1-1): DVKVTQSSRYLVKRTGEKVFLECVQDMDHENMFWYRQDPGLGLRLIYFSYDVKMKEKGDIPEGYSVSREKKERFSLILESASTNQTSMYLCASIPTAGPSMNTEAFFGQGTRLTVV.

The chain combines TRBV10-2 with TRBJ2-5; TRBD1 matches 8 bases. The CDR3 contains 15 residues. The junction had 11 bases not matched to a gene; V was cut back by 6 bases and J by 5 bases. Germline V CDR1 and CDR2: WSHSY, SAAADI. CDR3: CASSQQGATRETQYF. Here the CDR3 DNA reads TGCGCCAGCAGCCAGCAGGGGGCCACCAGGGAGACCCAGTACTTC.

On this clone itself: This same CDR3 is encoded by further DNA sequences in the sample. The genes are TRBV7-9 and TRBJ1-1; 7 bases fit TRBD1. The CDR3 length is 14 residues. Germline V gives CDR1 SEHNR, CDR2 FQNEAQ (reference sequence). The V segment lost 5 bases and the J segment 2 bases; nucleotides outside the gene matches: 5. CDR3 amino acids: CASSPGTVNTEAFF. The CDR3 region has the DNA TGTGCCAGCAGCCCCGGGACAGTAAACACTGAAGCTTTCTTT.

The chain employs TRBV29-1 and TRBJ1-1, with 7 bases that match TRBD1. Germline lookup yields CDR1 SQVTM and CDR2 ANQGSEA. The ends lost 6 bases at V and 1 base at J; junction bases unmatched: 5. CDR3 length: 13 residues. CDR3 coding DNA: TGCAGCGTGACGACAGGGACGAACACTGAAGCTTTCTTT. Translation: CSVTTGTNTEAFF.

V is TRBV15 and J is TRBJ2-3, with D hard to call. Looked up from germline, CDR1 is LNHNV and CDR2 is YYDKDF (reference sequence). The CDR3 loop spans 15 amino acids. The V gene lost 0 bases and the J gene lost 6 bases, with 13 bases spanning the gap. Here the CDR3 reads CATSRDGDFGDTQYF. For the CDR3, the DNA is TGTGCCACCAGCAGAGATGGAGACTTTGGGGATACGCAGTATTTT. Variable domain in full (rest from reference TRBV15 and TRBJ2-3): DAMVIQNPRYQVTQFGKPVTLSCSQTLNHNVMYWYQQKSSQAPKLLFHYYDKDFNNEADTPDNFQSRRPNTSFCFLDIRSPGLGDTAMYLCATSRDGDFGDTQYFGPGTRLTVL.

About this clone: One end of the junction varies from germline; a read error may be responsible. The J gene is TRBJ2-5, the V gene TRBV10-3, with 14 bases that match TRBD2. The CDR3 has 15 residues. Per germline, CDR1 ENHRY and CDR2 SYGVKD. The CDR3 sequence: CAIGTSGSDRATQHF. The CDR3 DNA is TGTGCCATAGGGACTAGCGGGAGTGATAGGGCGACCCAGCACTTC.

The chain is built from TRBV7-9 and TRBJ1-4, with D unclear. CDR3 length: 15 amino acids. V lost 1 base and J 4 bases, leaving 10 bases between the germline ends. CDR1 SEHNR and CDR2 FQNEAQ come from the germline V gene (reference sequence). This chain's CDR3 is CASSLDRGVNEKLFF. In DNA, the CDR3 is TGTGCCAGCAGCTTAGATCGTGGAGTTAATGAAAAACTGTTTTTT.

The V call is TRBV5-4, the J call TRBJ2-3; 15 bases are shared with TRBD2. Germline V lookup: CDR1 SGHNT, CDR2 YYREEE (reference sequence). J lost 6 bases, V lost 2 bases, and 7 bases had no gene match. The CDR3 is 17 residues long. CDR3 sequence (DNA): TGTGCCAGCAGCTTCCCGGGACTAGCGGGAGGAGGTGATACGCAGTATTTT. This encodes CASSFPGLAGGGDTQYF.

The chain couples TRBV7-9 to TRBJ2-1; 10 nucleotides line up with TRBD2. The junction had 4 bases not matched to a gene; V was cut back by 3 bases and J by 8 bases. Germline V CDR1 and CDR2: SEHNR, FQNEAQ (reference sequence). The CDR3 totals 14 residues. The CDR3 loop is CASSFASGSDEQFF. CDR3 DNA: TGTGCCAGCAGCTTTGCTAGCGGGAGTGATGAGCAGTTCTTC.

The chain joins TRBV27 to TRBJ1-2; 9 bases match TRBD1. There are 17 residues in the CDR3. Germline assignment: CDR1 MNHEY and CDR2 SMNVEV (reference sequence). V lost 5 bases, J lost 4 bases, and 14 bases stayed unmatched. The CDR3 DNA sequence: TGTGCCAGCAGTCAAGGGACAGGGAAATTTCTAGGCTATGGCTACACCTTC. As protein: CASSQGTGKFLGYGYTF.